This is a list of T cell receptor beta chains from one sample in a study of control samples from healthy donors and cancer patients. Only in-frame clones appear in the TCRdb table, and some are missing; sequencing was by immunoSEQ multiplex PCR. The sample shows over 100,000 clones, approximately 90% of them seen only once. Source material: blood. These receptor sequences come from a man aged 35 to 55 in good health. Each CDR3 is given with its conserved first and last residue. D genes are given only for firm matches. For some rows the clone size is stated as once, few or many, or as a class when expanded; others skip it.

j_gene,v_gene,abundance,d_gene,CDR3nt,CDR3aa
TRBJ1-2,TRBV5-6,NA,NA,TGTGCCAGCAGCTTCGGGGACCGCTTTGGCTACACCTTC,CASSFGDRFGYTF
TRBJ2-7,TRBV7-8,NA,TRBD1,TGTGCCAGCAGCTTACCGGGACAGGGGACCTACGAGCAGTACTTC,CASSLPGQGTYEQYF
TRBJ1-3,TRBV12-3/TRBV12-4,NA,NA,TGTGCCAGCAGTTTGGGCGGAAACACCATATATTTT,CASSLGGNTIYF
TRBJ2-7,TRBV9,NA,NA,TGTGCCAGCAGCCCTGAACCGGGGCAATACGAGCAGTACTTC,CASSPEPGQYEQYF
TRBJ1-1,TRBV12-3/TRBV12-4,NA,NA,TGTGCCAGCGACTCTGAAGAGAACACTGAAGCTTTCTTT,CASDSEENTEAFF
TRBJ2-4,TRBV6-1,once,TRBD2,TGTGCCAGCAGTGAGAGGACTAGCCTAATTCAGTACTTC,CASSERTSLIQYF
TRBJ1-1,TRBV6-2/TRBV6-3,once,NA,TGTGCCAGCAGTTGGGCGAGGAGGAACACTGAAGCTTTCTTT,CASSWARRNTEAFF
TRBJ1-2,TRBV6-1,NA,TRBD1,TGTGCCAGCAGTGAGAGACAGGGGTTAATCGGCGGGTATGGCTACACCTTC,CASSERQGLIGGYGYTF
TRBJ2-4,TRBV2,NA,TRBD1,TGTGCCAGCGGCGACAGGGATAGCATTCAGTACTTC,CASGDRDSIQYF
TRBJ2-3,TRBV5-4,NA,NA,TGTGCCAGCAGCTCCTCGAATTCAGATACGCAGTATTTT,CASSSSNSDTQYF
TRBJ2-5,TRBV12-3/TRBV12-4,NA,TRBD2,TGTGCCAGCACCCTGCGGGAGGAGACCCAGTACTTC,CASTLREETQYF
TRBJ2-6,TRBV30,NA,NA,TGTGCCTGGAGTATCAAGGCTGGGGCCAACGTCCTGACTTTC,CAWSIKAGANVLTF
TRBJ2-7,TRBV19,once,NA,TGTGCCAGTAGTATCGGGGCAGGCTACGAGCAGTACTTC,CASSIGAGYEQYF
TRBJ1-5,TRBV5-1,once,NA,TGCGCCAGCAGCACAGGTTTAAGCAATCAGCCCCAGCATTTT,CASSTGLSNQPQHF
TRBJ1-4,TRBV25-1,NA,NA,TGTGCCAGCAGTGACGCGGCAAAACTGTTTTTT,CASSDAAKLFF
TRBJ2-3,TRBV18,once,TRBD2,TGTGCCAGCTCACTTGGACTAGCGGGGAGGACAGATACGCAGTATTTT,CASSLGLAGRTDTQYF
TRBJ2-1,TRBV5-4,NA,TRBD2,TGTGCCAGCAGCCCCTATTTGGCGGGGGGGCCCAATGAGCAGTTCTTC,CASSPYLAGGPNEQFF
TRBJ2-7,TRBV9,NA,NA,TGTGCCAGCAGCGTAACAGGGAGTTCCGAGCAGTACTTC,CASSVTGSSEQYF
TRBJ1-6,TRBV29-1,NA,NA,TGCAGCGCTTCGGACGGTAATTCACCCCTCCACTTT,CSASDGNSPLHF
TRBJ1-2,TRBV6-2/TRBV6-3,once,NA,TGTGCCAGCAGTTACTCTACCGGGTATGGCTACACCTTC,CASSYSTGYGYTF
TRBJ2-5,TRBV11-2,NA,NA,TGTGCCAGCAGCCAGGGACTCCAAGAGACCCAGTACTTC,CASSQGLQETQYF
TRBJ2-1,TRBV28,NA,TRBD2,TGTGCCAGCAGGGTAACCGGGGGGGGTGAGCAGTTCTTC,CASRVTGGGEQFF
TRBJ2-5,TRBV24-1,once,TRBD2,TGTGCCACCAGTGACACCGGGACTAGCGGGGAGACCCAGTACTTC,CATSDTGTSGETQYF
TRBJ1-1,TRBV11-2,few,NA,TGTGCCAGCAGCTTCGGCACTGAAGCTTTCTTT,CASSFGTEAFF
TRBJ2-3,TRBV5-1,NA,TRBD2,TGCGCCAGCAGCTTGGGACTAGCGGGGGGCCGCCGTTACACAGATACGCAGTATTTT,CASSLGLAGGRRYTDTQYF
TRBJ2-1,TRBV5-4,NA,NA,TGTGCCAGCAGCTTGCCTCTTCCTTTCCCGGATGAGCAGTTCTTC,CASSLPLPFPDEQFF
TRBJ1-5,TRBV6-5,NA,NA,TGTGCCAGCAGCCCGACCAGGACTAATCAGCCCCAGCATTTT,CASSPTRTNQPQHF
TRBJ2-7,TRBV6-5,NA,NA,TGTGCCAGCAGTTTCTCCGGGACGGCCTACGAGCAGTACTTC,CASSFSGTAYEQYF